These 25 T cell receptor beta chains share one sample of origin, sequenced in a study of CD8 T cells in ankylosing spondylitis. TCRdb itself ran the 5' RACE reads through MiXCR, one entry per CDR3 protein. The repertoire holds fewer than 150,000 distinct CDR3 sequences, with around 6.6% as singletons. The sequenced sample was blood, either unsorted or a sorted T cell fraction (not recorded which). Source of these receptors: a female donor with ankylosing spondylitis or in good health (not recorded which).

This clonotype was observed at least ten times. The chain carries TRBV29-1 and TRBJ1-4; possibly TRBD1 for D (5 bases). CDR1 SQVTM and CDR2 ANQGSEA come from the germline V gene. The CDR3 extends over 14 amino acids. V was shortened by 6 bases and J by 7 bases, with 18 bases between the two germline ends. Here the CDR3 reads CSVPEGPYGEKLFF. The CDR3 DNA reads TGCAGCGTACCTGAGGGGCCCTATGGTGAAAAACTGTTTTTT.

This clonotype showed up many times. This chain uses TRBV12-3 or TRBV12-4 with TRBJ1-4, with 7 bases matching TRBD1. The CDR3 runs to 15 residues. Germline trimming cut 5 bases from V and 4 bases from J; bases unmatched to any gene: 7. The DNA for the CDR3 is TGTGCCAGCAGTATGATGGGACAGATTAATGAAAAACTGTTTTTT. As protein: CASSMMGQINEKLFF.

This clonotype has ten or more counts. The chain joins TRBV18 to TRBJ2-1; a possible D gene is TRBD2 (7 bases). V shed 4 bases and J shed 7 bases, with 14 bases lying between them. The CDR3 is made up of 14 amino acids. Germline CDR1 KGHSH, CDR2 LQKENI. The CDR3 DNA is TGTGCCAGCTCACAAAACGGGGGGCAGAATGAGCAGTTCTTC. Amino acid sequence: CASSQNGGQNEQFF.

A note on this clonotype: This clone may be a read error of a much larger clone one base away. The V gene is TRBV19, the J gene TRBJ2-7; possibly TRBD1 for D (6 bases). Germline lookup yields CDR1 LNHDA and CDR2 SQIVND (reference sequence). There are 14 residues in the CDR3. The CDR3 nucleotides are TGTACCAGTAGTACCAGACAGGTAATCGACGAGCAGTACTTC. Its protein is CTSSTRQVIDEQYF.

This clonotype occurred many times. The chain links TRBV7-2 to TRBJ2-3, with 7 bases lining up with TRBD2. The CDR3 length is 15 residues. Germline V gene sequence: CDR1 SGHTA, CDR2 FQGNSA. V gave up 5 bases and J gave up 2 bases; unmatched junction bases: 7. The CDR3 nucleotides are TGTGCCAGCAGCCCGGGCCGACTAGCCACAGATACGCAGTATTTT. Protein: CASSPGRLATDTQYF.

At least ten counts were recorded for this clonotype. The chain joins TRBV10-3 to TRBJ2-1; 12 positions match TRBD2. Germline-derived CDR1 and CDR2 are ENHRY and SYGVKD. The CDR3 sequence is 16 residues long. The ends lost 4 bases at V and 2 bases at J; junction bases unmatched: 3. This CDR3 is CAISVSSGGAYNEQFF. CDR3 nucleotides: TGTGCCATCAGTGTATCTAGCGGGGGGGCCTACAATGAGCAGTTCTTC.

This clonotype was seen only a few times. This chain joins TRBV29-1 and TRBJ1-3; tentatively, D is TRBD1 (6 bases). V shed 5 bases and J shed 1 base, with 12 bases lying between them. The CDR3 runs 14 residues. Looked up from germline, CDR1 is SQVTM and CDR2 is ANQGSEA. The CDR3: CSVLDSWSGNTIYF. As DNA, the CDR3 is TGCAGCGTTCTGGACAGCTGGTCTGGAAACACCATATATTTT.

This clonotype was counted at least ten times. The V and J genes are TRBV29-1 and TRBJ2-7; the D is unclear. CDR1 and CDR2 from the germline V gene are SQVTM and ANQGSEA. This CDR3 is 13 amino acids long. V was shortened by 6 bases and J by 5 bases, with 17 bases between the two germline ends. The DNA for the CDR3 is TGCAGCGTACGGCAGCTCCAACGGGACGAGCAGTACTTC. It specifies CSVRQLQRDEQYF.

This clonotype was counted at least ten times. The chain joins TRBV6-1 to TRBJ2-3, with a possible D match to TRBD2 (7 bases). Germline V gives CDR1 MNHNS, CDR2 SASEGT. Trimming removed 6 bases from V and 5 bases from J, with 18 bases in between. The CDR3 has 15 residues. The CDR3 is CASSLGGAGVDTQYF. CDR3 bases: TGTGCCAGCAGCTTGGGGGGGGCGGGTGTAGATACGCAGTATTTT.

The table lists this clonotype with many counts. The rearrangement joins TRBV24-1 to TRBJ1-5; perhaps TRBD1 as D (5 bases). V was shortened by 4 bases and J by 2 bases, with 8 bases between the two germline ends. The CDR3 totals 14 residues. Germline CDR1 reads KGHDR; CDR2 reads SFDVKD. The CDR3 nucleotides are TGTGCCACCAGTGAACGGGGACGCAATCAGCCCCAGCATTTT. This encodes CATSERGRNQPQHF.

This clonotype was detected many times. J is TRBJ1-4 and V is TRBV7-2, with 8 bases that match TRBD1. Germline CDR1 SGHTA, CDR2 FQGNSA. The CDR3 is 14 amino acids. V was clipped by 5 bases and J by 4 bases; unmatched bases: 3. In nucleotides, the CDR3 is TGTGCCAGCAGCCTGACAGGGGTTAATGAAAAACTGTTTTTT. Translating gives CASSLTGVNEKLFF.

This clonotype has at least ten counts. The chain combines TRBV7-8 with TRBJ2-7, with D maybe TRBD2 (6 bases). Trimming took 2 bases from V and 5 from J, leaving 16 bases between them. Germline loops: CDR1 SGHVS, CDR2 FQNEAQ. The CDR3 runs 15 residues. The CDR3 is CASSLPGHTGDEQYF. In DNA, the CDR3 is TGTGCCAGCAGCTTACCTGGCCATACGGGGGACGAGCAGTACTTC.

This clonotype was recorded at least ten times. V and J are TRBV7-6 and TRBJ2-7; 9 bases fit TRBD1. CDR3 length: 16 residues. The V gene's germline CDR1 is SGHVS and CDR2 FNYEAQ. The ends lost 1 base at V and 7 bases at J; junction bases unmatched: 11. CDR3 residues: CASSLVSWGQGEEQYF. The CDR3 DNA reads TGTGCCAGCAGCTTAGTCTCTTGGGGACAGGGTGAAGAGCAGTACTTC.

This clonotype came up many times. The rearrangement links TRBV4-3 to TRBJ2-1, with TRBD2 identical over 11 bases. V was pared by 1 base and J by 4 bases, with 3 bases of the junction left unmatched. Per germline, CDR1 LGHNA and CDR2 YSLEER. The CDR3 contains 16 residues. CDR3 sequence reads: CASSQARTSGYNEQFF. Written as DNA, the CDR3 is TGCGCCAGCAGCCAAGCCCGGACTAGCGGGTACAATGAGCAGTTCTTC.

This clonotype was counted at least ten times. V usage is TRBV4-3 and J usage is TRBJ2-3; 7 nucleotides line up with TRBD2. The CDR3 sequence is 15 residues long. Germline V gene data show CDR1 as LGHNA and CDR2 as YSLEER. After removal of 6 bases from V and 0 bases from J, the junction contained 6 bases not matched to a gene. The CDR3 DNA sequence: TGCGCCAGCAGGTCGGCTAGCGGTAGCACAGATACGCAGTATTTT. As protein: CASRSASGSTDTQYF.

This clonotype occurred many times. The chain recombines TRBV4-3 with TRBJ1-2; D is undetermined. The CDR3 spans 13 residues. V shed 1 base and J shed 10 bases, with 13 bases lying between them. CDR1 LGHNA and CDR2 YSLEER come from the germline V gene. This CDR3 reads CASSQVTGSVYTF. CDR3 DNA sequence: TGCGCCAGCAGCCAAGTGACGGGCAGCGTCTACACCTTC.

With respect to this clonotype: The junction differs from germline at one of its ends, possibly a read error. This chain joins TRBV5-1 and TRBJ1-2, with D uncertain. This CDR3 has 14 amino acids. Germline CDR1 and CDR2: SGHRS and YFSETQ. In DNA form, the CDR3 reads TGCGCCAGCAGCGCTTCCCCGGCCTCGTATGACTACACCTTC. Its protein is CASSASPASYDYTF.

CDR3 sequence (DNA): TGTGCCACCAAGGGGGGCTCCGGGGAGCTGTTTTTT. It is translated as CATKGGSGELFF. V is TRBV15 and J is TRBJ2-2; TRBD1 or TRBD2 may be the D gene (6 bases each). From germline, CDR1 is LNHNV and CDR2 YYDKDF (reference sequence). Trimming stripped 7 bases from V and 6 bases from J, with 9 bases between. This CDR3 spans 12 amino acids.

This clonotype was detected only a few times. This chain uses TRBV4-2 with TRBJ2-2; D is unresolved. CDR1 is LGHNA and CDR2 is YNFKEQ in the germline V gene. The length of the CDR3 is 13 residues. Trimming took 0 bases from V and 7 from J, leaving 6 bases between them. The CDR3 DNA sequence: TGTGCCAGCAGCCAAGATCGCCTCGGGGAGCTGTTTTTT. It is translated as CASSQDRLGELFF.

The chain couples TRBV29-1 to TRBJ2-2; maybe TRBD1 (6 bases). Trimming pared 4 bases from V and 10 bases from J, leaving 19 bases between. The germline CDR1 and CDR2 sequences are SQVTM and ANQGSEA. CDR3 length equals 14 residues. The CDR3 DNA follows: TGCAGCGTTGGACGACAGGACGGGGCCGCGGAGCTGTTTTTT. Residues: CSVGRQDGAAELFF.

This clonotype was detected many times. The chain uses TRBV28 and TRBJ1-2; 8 bases map to TRBD1. V was clipped by 7 bases and J by 5 bases; unmatched bases: 12. Germline CDR1 MDHEN, CDR2 SYDVKM. The CDR3 sequence is 15 residues long. Here the CDR3 reads CASKIDRGTSYGYTF. CDR3 in DNA: TGTGCCAGCAAAATAGACAGGGGAACCTCGTATGGCTACACCTTC.

This clonotype was seen just once. This clone may be a read error of a much larger clone one base away. The chain carries TRBV7-9 and TRBJ2-1, with D possibly called TRBD1 or TRBD2 (7 bases each). Germline V gene data show CDR1 as SEHNR and CDR2 as FQNEAQ (reference sequence). This CDR3 has 14 amino acids. CDR3 DNA sequence: TGTGCCGGCAGCTCCTCAGGGGGGGCCAATGAGCAGTTCTTC. Amino acids: CAGSSSGGANEQFF. The variable domain in full, completed from reference TRBV7-9 and TRBJ2-1, reads DTGVSQNPRHKITKRGQNVTFRCDPISEHNRLYWYRQTLGQGPEFLTYFQNEAQLEKSRLLSDRFSAERPKGSFSTLEIQRTEQGDSAMYLCAGSSSGGANEQFFGPGTRLTVL.

This clonotype has ten or more counts. This rearrangement joins TRBV6-2 or TRBV6-3 to TRBJ1-1; weak D call: TRBD1 (5 bases). CDR3 length: 16 residues. Germline V CDR1 and CDR2: MNHEY, SVGEGT. V gave up 7 bases and J gave up 6 bases, with 24 bases separating them. The DNA of the CDR3 is TGTGCCAGCATCCCCGTGCAAGGGGCTGAACGGGCTGAAGCTTTCTTT. Its protein product is CASIPVQGAERAEAFF.

This clonotype turned up a few times. The V gene is TRBV11-2, the J gene TRBJ1-1; D unclear. The CDR3 has 16 amino acids. The V gene lost 2 bases and the J gene lost 5 bases, with 18 bases spanning the gap. CDR1 and CDR2 (germline): SGHAT, FQNNGV. The CDR3 DNA reads TGTGCCAGCAGCTTACATCGGTCCCGGGGTCTGACTGAAGCTTTCTTT. Translated, it gives CASSLHRSRGLTEAFF.

This clonotype was picked up many times. The chain recombines TRBV27 with TRBJ2-7, with D hard to call. V was trimmed by 3 bases and J by 5 bases, leaving 11 bases between them. Germline values: CDR1 MNHEY, CDR2 SMNVEV (reference sequence). The CDR3 spans 13 residues. In DNA form, the CDR3 reads TGTGCCAGCAGTTTTCGCCCATCCCACGAGCAGTACTTC. This sequence encodes CASSFRPSHEQYF.